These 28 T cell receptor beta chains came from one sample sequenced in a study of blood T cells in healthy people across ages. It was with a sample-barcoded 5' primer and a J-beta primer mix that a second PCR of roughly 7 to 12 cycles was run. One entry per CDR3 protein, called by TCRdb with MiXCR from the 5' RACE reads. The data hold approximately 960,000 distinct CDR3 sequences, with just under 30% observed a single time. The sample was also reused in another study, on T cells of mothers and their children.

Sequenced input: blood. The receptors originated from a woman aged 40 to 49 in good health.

As DNA, the CDR3 is TGCGCCACCCGGACAGGGATTACCACTGAAGCTTTCTTT. Its protein product is CATRTGITTEAFF. V usage is TRBV5-1 and J usage is TRBJ1-1; the match to TRBD1 covers 8 bases. Germline CDR1 SGHRS, CDR2 YFSETQ. The CDR3 has 13 amino acids. J was trimmed by 4 bases and V by 9 bases; bases with no gene match: 8.

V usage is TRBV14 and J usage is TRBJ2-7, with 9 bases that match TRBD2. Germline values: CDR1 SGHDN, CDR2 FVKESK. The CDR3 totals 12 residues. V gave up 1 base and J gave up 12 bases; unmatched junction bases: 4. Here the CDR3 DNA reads TGTGCCAGCAGCCAAGTAGCGGGGGTACCGTACTTC. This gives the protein CASSQVAGVPYF.

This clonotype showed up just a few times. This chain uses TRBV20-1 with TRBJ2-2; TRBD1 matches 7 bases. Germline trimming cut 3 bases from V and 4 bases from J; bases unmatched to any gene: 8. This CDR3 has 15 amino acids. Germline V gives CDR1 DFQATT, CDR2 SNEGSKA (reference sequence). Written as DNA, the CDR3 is TGCAGTGCTAGTAGACAGGGAAGATCCACCGGGGAGCTGTTTTTT. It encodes CSASRQGRSTGELFF.

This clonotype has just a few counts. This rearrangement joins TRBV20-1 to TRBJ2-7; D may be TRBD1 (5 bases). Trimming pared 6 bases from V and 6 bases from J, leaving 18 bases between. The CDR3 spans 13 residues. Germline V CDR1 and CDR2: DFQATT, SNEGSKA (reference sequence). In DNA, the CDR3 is TGCAGTGCCCCGCCTCAGGGTCCCTGCGAGCAGTACTTC. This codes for CSAPPQGPCEQYF.

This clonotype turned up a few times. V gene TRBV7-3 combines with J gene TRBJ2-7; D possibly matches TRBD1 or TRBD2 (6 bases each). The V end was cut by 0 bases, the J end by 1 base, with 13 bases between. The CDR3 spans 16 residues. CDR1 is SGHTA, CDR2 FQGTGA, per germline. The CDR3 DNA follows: TGTGCCAGCAGCTTAACGTCGGGGGACACTTCCTACGAGCAGTACTTC. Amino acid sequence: CASSLTSGDTSYEQYF.

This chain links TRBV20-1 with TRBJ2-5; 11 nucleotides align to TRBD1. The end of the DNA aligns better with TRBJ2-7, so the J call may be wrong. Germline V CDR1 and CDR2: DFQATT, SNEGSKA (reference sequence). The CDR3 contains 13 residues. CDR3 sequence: CSAWGQGEREQYF. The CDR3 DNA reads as TGCAGTGCTTGGGGACAGGGGGAACGCGAGCAGTACTTC.

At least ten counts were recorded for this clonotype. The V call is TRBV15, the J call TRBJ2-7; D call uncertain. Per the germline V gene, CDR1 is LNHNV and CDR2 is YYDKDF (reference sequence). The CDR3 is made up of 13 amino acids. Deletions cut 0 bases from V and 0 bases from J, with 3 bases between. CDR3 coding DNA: TGTGCCACCAGCAGAGATTACTCCTACGAGCAGTACTTC. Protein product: CATSRDYSYEQYF.

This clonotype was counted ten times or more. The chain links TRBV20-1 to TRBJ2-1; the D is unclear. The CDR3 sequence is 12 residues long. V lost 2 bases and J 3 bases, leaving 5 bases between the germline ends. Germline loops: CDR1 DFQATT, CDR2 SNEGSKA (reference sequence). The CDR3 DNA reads TGCAGTGCTAGATTCAGCTACAATGAGCAGTTCTTC. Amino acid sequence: CSARFSYNEQFF.

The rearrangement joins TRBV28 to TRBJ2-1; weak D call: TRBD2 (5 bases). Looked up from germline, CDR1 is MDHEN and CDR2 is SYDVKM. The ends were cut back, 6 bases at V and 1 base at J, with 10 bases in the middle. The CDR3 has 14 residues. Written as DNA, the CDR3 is TGTGCCAGCAGGTTGCGAGGGTCCTACAATGAGCAGTTCTTC. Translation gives CASRLRGSYNEQFF.

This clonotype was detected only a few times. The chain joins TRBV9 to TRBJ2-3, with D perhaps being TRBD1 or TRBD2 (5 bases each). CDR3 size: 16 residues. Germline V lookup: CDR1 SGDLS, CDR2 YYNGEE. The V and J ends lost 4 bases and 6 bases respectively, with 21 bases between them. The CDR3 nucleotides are TGTGCCAGCAGCCCATACTGGGACGGCGTCGCGGATACGCAGTATTTT. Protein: CASSPYWDGVADTQYF.

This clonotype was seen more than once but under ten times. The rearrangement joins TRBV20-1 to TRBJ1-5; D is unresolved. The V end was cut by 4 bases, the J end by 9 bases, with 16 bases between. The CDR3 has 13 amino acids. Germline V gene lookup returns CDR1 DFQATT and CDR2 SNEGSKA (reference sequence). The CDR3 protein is CSAIVNLGLPQHF. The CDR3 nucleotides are TGCAGTGCTATCGTTAACCTTGGTTTGCCCCAGCATTTT.

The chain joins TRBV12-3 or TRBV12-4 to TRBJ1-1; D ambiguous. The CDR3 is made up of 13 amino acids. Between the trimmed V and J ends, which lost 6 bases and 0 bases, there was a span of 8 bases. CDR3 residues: CASSISMNTEAFF. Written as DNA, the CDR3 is TGTGCCAGCAGCATCAGCATGAACACTGAAGCTTTCTTT.

CDR3 sequence: CASSVGQNEGQPQHF. The CDR3 nucleotides read TGTGCCAGCAGCGTAGGACAGAATGAGGGTCAGCCCCAGCATTTT. The rearrangement joins TRBV9 to TRBJ1-5, with D perhaps matching TRBD1 (5 bases). The germline gives CDR1 SGDLS, CDR2 YYNGEE. V shed 0 bases and J shed 6 bases, with 13 bases lying between them. CDR3 size: 15 residues.

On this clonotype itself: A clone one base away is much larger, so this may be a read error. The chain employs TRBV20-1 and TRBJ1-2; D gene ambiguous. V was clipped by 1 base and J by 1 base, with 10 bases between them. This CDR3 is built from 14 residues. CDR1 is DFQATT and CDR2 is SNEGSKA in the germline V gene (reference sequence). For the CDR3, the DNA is TGCAGTGCTAGAGCTAGGGTCTTTAACTATGGCTACACCTTC. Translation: CSARARVFNYGYTF.

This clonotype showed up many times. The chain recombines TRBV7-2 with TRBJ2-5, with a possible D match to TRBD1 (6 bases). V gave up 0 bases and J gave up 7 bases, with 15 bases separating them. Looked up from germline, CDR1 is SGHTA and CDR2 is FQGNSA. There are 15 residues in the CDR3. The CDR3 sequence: CASSLAGNRETTQYF. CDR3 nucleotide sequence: TGTGCCAGCAGCTTAGCGGGAAACAGGGAGACGACCCAGTACTTC.

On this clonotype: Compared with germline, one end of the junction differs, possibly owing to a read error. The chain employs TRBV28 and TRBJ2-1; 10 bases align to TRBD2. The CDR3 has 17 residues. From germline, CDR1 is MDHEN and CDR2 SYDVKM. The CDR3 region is CTSSLRPRAGGYNEQFF. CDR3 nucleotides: TGTACCAGCAGTTTAAGGCCTCGAGCGGGGGGGTACAATGAGCAGTTCTTC.

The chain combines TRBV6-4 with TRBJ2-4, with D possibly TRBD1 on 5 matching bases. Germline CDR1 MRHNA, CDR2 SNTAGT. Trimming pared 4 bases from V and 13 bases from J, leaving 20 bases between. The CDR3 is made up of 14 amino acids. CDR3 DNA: TGTGCCAGCAGTGGTATCAGTGGGGCCAGTGAGCAGTACTTC. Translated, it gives CASSGISGASEQYF.

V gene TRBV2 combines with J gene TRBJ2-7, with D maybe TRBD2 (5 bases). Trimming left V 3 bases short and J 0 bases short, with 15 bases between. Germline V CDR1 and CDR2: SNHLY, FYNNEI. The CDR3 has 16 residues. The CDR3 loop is CASSDLLAPSSYEQYF. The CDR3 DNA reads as TGTGCCAGCAGTGACCTGCTAGCCCCGAGCTCCTACGAGCAGTACTTC.

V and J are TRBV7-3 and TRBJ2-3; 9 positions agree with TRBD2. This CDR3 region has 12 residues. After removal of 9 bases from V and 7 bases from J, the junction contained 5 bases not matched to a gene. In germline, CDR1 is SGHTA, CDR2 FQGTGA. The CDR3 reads CASSGSSNTQYF. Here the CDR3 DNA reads TGTGCCAGTAGCGGGAGTAGTAATACGCAGTATTTT.

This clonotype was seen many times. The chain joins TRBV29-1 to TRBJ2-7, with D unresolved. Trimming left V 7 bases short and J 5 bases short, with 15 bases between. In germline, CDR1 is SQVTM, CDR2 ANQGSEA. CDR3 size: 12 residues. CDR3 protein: CSATWSKNEQYF. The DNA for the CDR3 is TGCAGCGCCACCTGGTCTAAGAACGAGCAGTACTTC.

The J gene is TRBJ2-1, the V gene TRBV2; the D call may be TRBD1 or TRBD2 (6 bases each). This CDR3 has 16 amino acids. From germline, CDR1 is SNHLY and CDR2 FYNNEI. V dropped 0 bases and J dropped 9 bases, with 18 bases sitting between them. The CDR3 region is CASSEARQGRSGEQFF. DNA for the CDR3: TGTGCCAGCAGTGAAGCGCGGCAGGGGAGGTCGGGTGAGCAGTTCTTC.

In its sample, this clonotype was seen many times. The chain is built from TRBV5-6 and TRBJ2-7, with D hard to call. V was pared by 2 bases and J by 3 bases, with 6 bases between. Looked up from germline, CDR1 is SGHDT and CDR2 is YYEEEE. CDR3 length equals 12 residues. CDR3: CASSFDIYEQYF. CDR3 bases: TGTGCCAGCAGCTTCGACATCTACGAGCAGTACTTC.

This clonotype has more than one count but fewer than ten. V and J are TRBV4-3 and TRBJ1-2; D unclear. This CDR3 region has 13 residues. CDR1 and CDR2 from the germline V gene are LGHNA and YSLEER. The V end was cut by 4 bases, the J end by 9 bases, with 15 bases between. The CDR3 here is CASSRGPGNSYTF. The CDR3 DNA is TGCGCCAGCAGCCGGGGTCCGGGGAATAGCTACACCTTC.

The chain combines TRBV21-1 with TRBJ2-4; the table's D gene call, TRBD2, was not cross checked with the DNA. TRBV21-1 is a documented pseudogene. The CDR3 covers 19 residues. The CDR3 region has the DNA TGTGCCAGCAGCAAGGTCGCTACTAGCGGAGGCGTCTCCTACAATGAGCAGTACTTC. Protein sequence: CASSKVATSGGVSYNEQYF.

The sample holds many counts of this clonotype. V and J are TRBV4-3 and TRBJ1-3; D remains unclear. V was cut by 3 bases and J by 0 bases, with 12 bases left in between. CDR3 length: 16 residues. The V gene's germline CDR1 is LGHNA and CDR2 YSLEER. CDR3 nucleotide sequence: TGCGCCAGCAGCCAGTCACACAGTACCTCTGGAAACACCATATATTTT. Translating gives CASSQSHSTSGNTIYF.

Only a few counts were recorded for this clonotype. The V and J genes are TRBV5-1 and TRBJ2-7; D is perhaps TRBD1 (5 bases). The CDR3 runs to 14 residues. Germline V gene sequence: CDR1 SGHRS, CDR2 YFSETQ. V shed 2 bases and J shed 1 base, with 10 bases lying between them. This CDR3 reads CASSFGHGSYEQYF. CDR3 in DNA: TGCGCCAGCAGCTTTGGACACGGATCCTACGAGCAGTACTTC.

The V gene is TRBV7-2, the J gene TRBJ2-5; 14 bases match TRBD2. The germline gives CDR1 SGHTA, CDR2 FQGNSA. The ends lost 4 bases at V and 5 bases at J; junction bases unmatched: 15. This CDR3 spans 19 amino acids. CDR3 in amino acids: CASSSRARLAGGQGETQYF. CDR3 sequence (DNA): TGTGCCAGCAGCTCCAGAGCCAGACTAGCGGGGGGGCAGGGGGAGACCCAGTACTTC.

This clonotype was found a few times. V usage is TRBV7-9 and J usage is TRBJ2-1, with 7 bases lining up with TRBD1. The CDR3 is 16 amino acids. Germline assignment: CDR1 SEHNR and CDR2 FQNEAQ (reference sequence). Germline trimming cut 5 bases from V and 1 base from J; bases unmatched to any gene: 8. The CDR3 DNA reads TGTGCCAGCAGCCAGGGGGACAGCAAGTCCTACAATGAGCAGTTCTTC. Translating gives CASSQGDSKSYNEQFF.